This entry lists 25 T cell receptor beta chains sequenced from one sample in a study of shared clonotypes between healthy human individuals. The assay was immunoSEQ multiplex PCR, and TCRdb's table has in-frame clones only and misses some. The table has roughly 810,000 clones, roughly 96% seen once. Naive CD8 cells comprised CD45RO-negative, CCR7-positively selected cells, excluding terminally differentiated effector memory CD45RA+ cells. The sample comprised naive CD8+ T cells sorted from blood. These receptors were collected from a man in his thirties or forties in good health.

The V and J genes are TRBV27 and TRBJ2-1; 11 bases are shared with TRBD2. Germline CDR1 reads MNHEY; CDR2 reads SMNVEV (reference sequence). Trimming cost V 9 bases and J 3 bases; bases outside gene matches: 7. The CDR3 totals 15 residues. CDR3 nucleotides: TGTGCCAGTCGACTAGCGGGACGTCTCTACAATGAGCAGTTCTTC. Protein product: CASRLAGRLYNEQFF.

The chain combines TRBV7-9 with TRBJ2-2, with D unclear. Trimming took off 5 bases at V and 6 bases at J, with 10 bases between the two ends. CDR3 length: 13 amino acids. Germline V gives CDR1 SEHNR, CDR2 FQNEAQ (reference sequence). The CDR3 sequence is CASSVPLPGELFF. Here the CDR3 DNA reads TGTGCCAGCAGCGTACCCCTTCCCGGGGAGCTGTTTTTT.

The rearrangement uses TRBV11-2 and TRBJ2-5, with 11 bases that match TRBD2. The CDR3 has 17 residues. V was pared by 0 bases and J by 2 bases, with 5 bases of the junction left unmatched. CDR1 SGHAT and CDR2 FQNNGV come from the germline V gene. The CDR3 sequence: CASSLDGLAGGQETQYF. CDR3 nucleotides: TGTGCCAGCAGCTTAGATGGATTAGCGGGAGGGCAAGAGACCCAGTACTTC.

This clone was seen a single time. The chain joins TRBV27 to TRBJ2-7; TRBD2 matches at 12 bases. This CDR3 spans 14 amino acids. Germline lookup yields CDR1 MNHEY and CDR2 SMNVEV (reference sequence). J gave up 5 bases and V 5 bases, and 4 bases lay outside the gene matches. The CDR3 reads CASSPRLAGDEQYF. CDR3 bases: TGTGCCAGCAGTCCTCGACTAGCGGGAGACGAGCAGTACTTC.

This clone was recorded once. The CDR3 nucleotides read TGCAGCGTTGTGAAGGCTAGCACAGATACGCAGTATTTT. This encodes CSVVKASTDTQYF. The V gene is TRBV29-1, the J gene TRBJ2-3; D remains ambiguous. Trimming took off 4 bases at V and 0 bases at J, with 8 bases between the two ends. The CDR3 is 13 amino acids. The germline V gene has CDR1 SQVTM and CDR2 ANQGSEA.

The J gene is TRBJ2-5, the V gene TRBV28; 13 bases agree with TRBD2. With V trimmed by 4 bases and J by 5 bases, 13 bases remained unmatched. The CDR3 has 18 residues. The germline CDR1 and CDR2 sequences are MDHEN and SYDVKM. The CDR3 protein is CASSSGTSGINLGETQYF. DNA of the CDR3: TGTGCCAGCAGTTCCGGGACTAGCGGGATAAATCTCGGGGAGACCCAGTACTTC.

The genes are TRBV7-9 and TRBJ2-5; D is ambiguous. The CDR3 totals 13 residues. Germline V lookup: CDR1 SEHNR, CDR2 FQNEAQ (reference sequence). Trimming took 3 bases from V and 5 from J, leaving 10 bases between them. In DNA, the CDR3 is TGTGCCAGCAGCTTCATGACCGCGGAGACCCAGTACTTC. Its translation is CASSFMTAETQYF.

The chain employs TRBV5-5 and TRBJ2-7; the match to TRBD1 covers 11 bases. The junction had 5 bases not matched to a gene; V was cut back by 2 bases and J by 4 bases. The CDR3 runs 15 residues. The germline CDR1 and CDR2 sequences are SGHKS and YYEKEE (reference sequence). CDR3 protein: CASSLSGTGGYEQYF. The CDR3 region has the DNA TGTGCCAGCAGCTTATCCGGGACAGGGGGTTACGAGCAGTACTTC.

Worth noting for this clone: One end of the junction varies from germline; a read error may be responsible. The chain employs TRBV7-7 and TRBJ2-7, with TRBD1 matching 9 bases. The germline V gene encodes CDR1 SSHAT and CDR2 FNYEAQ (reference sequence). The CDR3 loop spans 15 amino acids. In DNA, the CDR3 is TGTGCTAGCAGCTTCTGCGACAGGGGGTGGATTAAGCAGTACTTC. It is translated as CASSFCDRGWIKQYF.

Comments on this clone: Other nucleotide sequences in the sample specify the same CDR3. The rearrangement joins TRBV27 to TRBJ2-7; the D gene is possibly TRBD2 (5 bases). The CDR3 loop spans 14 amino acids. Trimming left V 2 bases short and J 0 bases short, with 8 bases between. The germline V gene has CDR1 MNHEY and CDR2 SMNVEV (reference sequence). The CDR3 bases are TGTGCCAGCAGTTTAAGTGGGAGCTCCTACGAGCAGTACTTC. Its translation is CASSLSGSSYEQYF.

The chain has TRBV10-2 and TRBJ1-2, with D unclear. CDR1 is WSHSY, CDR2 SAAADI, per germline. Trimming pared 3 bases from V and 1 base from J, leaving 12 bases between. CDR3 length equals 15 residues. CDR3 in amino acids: CASSDYVGVNYGYTF. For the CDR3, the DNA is TGCGCCAGCAGTGATTATGTGGGAGTTAACTATGGCTACACCTTC.

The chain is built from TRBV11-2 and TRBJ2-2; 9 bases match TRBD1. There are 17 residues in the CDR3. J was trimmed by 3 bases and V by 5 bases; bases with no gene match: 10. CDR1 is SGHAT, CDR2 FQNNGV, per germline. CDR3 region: CASSLPQGAIDTGELFF. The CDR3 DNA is TGTGCCAGCAGCCTACCACAGGGGGCTATAGACACCGGGGAGCTGTTTTTT.

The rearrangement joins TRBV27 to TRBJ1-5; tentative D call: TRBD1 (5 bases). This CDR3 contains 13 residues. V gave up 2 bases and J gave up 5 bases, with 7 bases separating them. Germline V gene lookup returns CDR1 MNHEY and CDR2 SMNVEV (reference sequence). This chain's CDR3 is CASSLQGYQPQHF. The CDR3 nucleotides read TGTGCCAGCAGTTTACAGGGCTATCAGCCCCAGCATTTT.

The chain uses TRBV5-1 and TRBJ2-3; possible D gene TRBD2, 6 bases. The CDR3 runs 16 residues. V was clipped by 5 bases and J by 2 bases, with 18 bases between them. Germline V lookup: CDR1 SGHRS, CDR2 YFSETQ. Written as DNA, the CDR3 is TGCGCCAGCAGACAAGGGACTTGGACGTCCACAGATACGCAGTATTTT. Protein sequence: CASRQGTWTSTDTQYF. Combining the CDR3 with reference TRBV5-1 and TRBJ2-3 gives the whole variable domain KAGVTQTPRYLIKTRGQQVTLSCSPISGHRSVSWYQQTPGQGLQFLFEYFSETQRNKGNFPGRFSGRQFSNSRSEMNVSTLELGDSALYLCASRQGTWTSTDTQYFGPGTRLTVL.

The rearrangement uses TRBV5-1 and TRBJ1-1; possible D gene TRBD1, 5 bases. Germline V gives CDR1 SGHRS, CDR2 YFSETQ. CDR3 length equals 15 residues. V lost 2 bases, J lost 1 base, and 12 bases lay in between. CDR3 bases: TGCGCCAGCAGCTTTCGGCGGGGGGAGAACACTGAAGCTTTCTTT. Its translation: CASSFRRGENTEAFF.

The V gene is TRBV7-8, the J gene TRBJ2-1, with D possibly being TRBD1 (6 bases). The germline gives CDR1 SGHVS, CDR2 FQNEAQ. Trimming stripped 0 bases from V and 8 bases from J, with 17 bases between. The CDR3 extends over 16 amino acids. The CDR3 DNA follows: TGTGCCAGCAGCTTAGCGCCAGGGGCCGGTAGATATGAGCAGTTCTTC. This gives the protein CASSLAPGAGRYEQFF.

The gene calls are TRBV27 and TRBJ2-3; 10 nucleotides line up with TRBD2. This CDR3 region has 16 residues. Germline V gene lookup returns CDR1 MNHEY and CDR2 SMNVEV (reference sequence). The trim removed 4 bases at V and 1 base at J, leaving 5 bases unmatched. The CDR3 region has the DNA TGTGCCAGCAGTTCTAGCGGGAGATACGGCACAGATACGCAGTATTTT. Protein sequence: CASSSSGRYGTDTQYF.

CDR3 sequence (DNA): TGTGCCACCAGCAGAGCTCGCGGTCGGGGGTACGAGCAGTACTTC. It encodes CATSRARGRGYEQYF. This chain connects TRBV15 to TRBJ2-7, with a weak D call TRBD2 (6 bases). Per the germline V gene, CDR1 is LNHNV and CDR2 is YYDKDF (reference sequence). Trimming took 1 base from V and 4 from J, leaving 14 bases between them. The length of the CDR3 is 15 residues.

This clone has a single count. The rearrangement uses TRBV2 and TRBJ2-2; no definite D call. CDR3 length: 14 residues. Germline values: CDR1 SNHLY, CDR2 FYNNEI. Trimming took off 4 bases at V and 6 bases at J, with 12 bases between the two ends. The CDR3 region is CASSVTMMAGELFF. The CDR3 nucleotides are TGTGCCAGCAGTGTGACAATGATGGCCGGGGAGCTGTTTTTT.

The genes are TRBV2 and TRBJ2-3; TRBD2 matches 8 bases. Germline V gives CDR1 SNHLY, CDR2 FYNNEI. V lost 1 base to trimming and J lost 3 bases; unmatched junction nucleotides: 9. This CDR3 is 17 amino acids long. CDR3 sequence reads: CASSEDGVTSATDTQYF. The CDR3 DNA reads TGTGCCAGCAGTGAAGATGGGGTGACTAGCGCGACAGATACGCAGTATTTT.

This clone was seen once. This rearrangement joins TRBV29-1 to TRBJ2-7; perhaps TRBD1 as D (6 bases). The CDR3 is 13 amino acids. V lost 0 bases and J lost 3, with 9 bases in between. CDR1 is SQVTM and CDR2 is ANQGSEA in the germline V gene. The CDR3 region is CSVEDQGNYEQYF. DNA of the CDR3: TGCAGCGTTGAAGATCAGGGGAACTACGAGCAGTACTTC.

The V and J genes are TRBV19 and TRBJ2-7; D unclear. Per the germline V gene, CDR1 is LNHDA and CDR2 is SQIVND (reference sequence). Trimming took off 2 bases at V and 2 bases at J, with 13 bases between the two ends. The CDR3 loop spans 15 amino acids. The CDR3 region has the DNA TGTGCCAGTAGTATAAGAACCGGAGCAACCTACGAGCAGTACTTC. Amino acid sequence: CASSIRTGATYEQYF.

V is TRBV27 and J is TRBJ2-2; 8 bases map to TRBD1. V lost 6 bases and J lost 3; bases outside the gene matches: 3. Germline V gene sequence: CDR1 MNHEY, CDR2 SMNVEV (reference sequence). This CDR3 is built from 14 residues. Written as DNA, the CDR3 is TGTGCCAGCAGCCTGACAGGGGACACCGGGGAGCTGTTTTTT. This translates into CASSLTGDTGELFF.

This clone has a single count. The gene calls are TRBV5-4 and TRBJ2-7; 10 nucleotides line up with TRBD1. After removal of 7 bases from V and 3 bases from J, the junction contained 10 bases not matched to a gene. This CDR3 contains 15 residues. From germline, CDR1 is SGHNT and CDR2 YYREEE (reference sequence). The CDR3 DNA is TGTGCCAGCGGTAACGGGGACAGGGGATTCTACGAGCAGTACTTC. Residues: CASGNGDRGFYEQYF.

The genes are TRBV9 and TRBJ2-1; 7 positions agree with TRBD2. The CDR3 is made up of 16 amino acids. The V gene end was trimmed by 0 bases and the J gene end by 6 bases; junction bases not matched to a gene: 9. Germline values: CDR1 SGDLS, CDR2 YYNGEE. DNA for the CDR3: TGTGCCAGCAGCGTAGTTTCCGGACTAGAGGGCAATGAGCAGTTCTTC. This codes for CASSVVSGLEGNEQFF.